This record covers a single TCR beta chain. Repertoires were generated with immunoSEQ multiplex PCR, while TCRdb's copy carries only in-frame clones and drops some. The sample lists 10,000 to 15,000 clones; 73% were seen once. This sample is part of a study of T cells after somatic rescue of genetic block. Per germline, CDR1 KGHSH and CDR2 LQKENI. The CDR3 length is 15 residues. V lost 6 bases and J 8 bases, leaving 20 bases between the germline ends. The receptor's source is a boy under 18. The chain uses TRBV18 and TRBJ2-1; D is unclear. Specimen: peripheral blood mononuclear cells (PBMCs). Written as DNA, the CDR3 is TGTGCCAGCTCTCCCTACGGTGCTGGCGGCGATGAGCAGTTCTTC. It specifies CASSPYGAGGDEQFF.